The T cell receptor beta chain under discussion was sequenced for a study of T-cell memory formation after mild COVID-19. Looking at the study overall: For the most part, TCR clusters were specific to one donor.

The table lists this clonotype with many counts. Its antigen is undetermined. 5'RACE with constant-segment primers built TCRalpha and TCRbeta cDNA libraries with UMIs. TCRdb re-called the 5' RACE reads through MiXCR, storing one row per CDR3 protein. The data hold 250,000 to 300,000 distinct CDR3 sequences, with 16% observed a single time. V trimming: 0 bases; J trimming: 5 bases; junction bases outside the gene matches: 5. This CDR3 has 15 amino acids. Germline V gives CDR1 SGHTA, CDR2 FQGNSA. General observations from the study: Still unconfirmed is whether the second-wave clones peaking on day 37 recognized SARS-CoV-2. Some responding clones appeared in pre-infection memory, suggesting cross-reactive memory joined.

Sample: PBMCs or a T cell subset sorted from them (not recorded which). The rearrangement joins TRBV7-2 to TRBJ2-5; 8 bases match TRBD1. This TCR derives from a man younger than 35 who had mild COVID-19 (a few samples of this study predate the infection). Cell type and time point are not known. As DNA, the CDR3 is TGTGCCAGCAGCTTAGCCGGGACAGGCGGGGAGACCCAGTACTTC. This encodes CASSLAGTGGETQYF.